This T cell receptor (beta chain) originates from a study of OX40 agonist ivuxolimab in advanced cancers. About the research overall: A history of anti-PD-1, anti-PD-L1 or anti-CTLA-4 therapy was acceptable, and more than 30% had some. Of the patients, three showed partial responses, one with hepatocellular carcinoma and two with cutaneous melanoma.

Germline lookup yields CDR1 LNHDA and CDR2 SQIVND (reference sequence). The ends were cut back, 5 bases at V and 0 bases at J, with 11 bases in the middle. CDR3 length equals 15 residues. Only in-frame clones appear in the TCRdb table, and some are missing; sequencing was by immunoSEQ multiplex PCR. This sample has about 120,000 clones, with around nine tenths found just once. The receptor was derived from an adult with an advanced solid tumor such as melanoma, head and neck, liver or kidney cancer. The chain is built from TRBV19 and TRBJ1-3; D remains unclear. The sample in question was CD4+ or CD8+ T cells sorted from blood, obtained in a trial of the OX40 agonist ivuxolimab. CDR3 region: CASSGLVASGNTIYF. CDR3 nucleotide sequence: TGTGCCAGTAGTGGCCTGGTCGCCTCTGGAAACACCATATATTTT.